The clone carrying this T cell receptor (beta chain) was detected ten times or more. The antigen is unknown. The CDR3 is made up of 13 amino acids. Trimming pared 4 bases from V and 4 bases from J, leaving 10 bases between. Researchers took RNA transcripts and amplified the TCR beta CDR3 regions from them. The TCR CDR3 was amplified in a first-round RT-PCR using the HTBI primer set. TCRdb processed the multiplex PCR reads anew with MiXCR; each CDR3 protein has one entry. The sample shows over 500,000 distinct CDR3 sequences, roughly a sixth of them seen only once. The data belong to a study of T cells in Graves' hyperthyroidism and ophthalmopathy. Notes on the study in general: Blood shared most expanded thyroid clonotypes above 0.001.

A NOSPECS grade of at least 4, a Clinical Activity Score of at least 3 and duration under 3 months were recorded in ophthalmopathy patients. Clinicians diagnosed patients from clinical symptoms, serum thyroxine and TRAb, thyroid ultrasound and orbital computed tomography. PBMCs were collected from an approximately 9 ml volume of fresh peripheral blood. V and J are TRBV12-3 or TRBV12-4 and TRBJ2-5; D gene unclear. Sample: blood. The receptor comes from a woman aged 18 to 35 with Graves' ophthalmopathy. The CDR3 reads CASSSTLGETQYF. CDR3 nucleotides: TGTGCCAGCAGTTCTACCCTCGGAGAGACCCAGTACTTC.